This entry describes one T cell receptor (beta chain). The antigen is unknown. The table came from immunoSEQ multiplex PCR; TCRdb's copy has only in-frame clones and leaves some out. The sample has approximately 92,000 clones, around 93% seen once. This specimen comes from a study of T cell responses to AZD1222 COVID-19 vaccine. The study's findings and limits: Donors were largely white British and mainly female; clonal diversity was possibly underestimated. Sampling that yielded the repertoires occurred only after the peak T cell response. Baseline seropositivity characterized only six AZD1222 recipients.

Trimming cost V 2 bases and J 4 bases, with 11 bases left between them. Germline CDR1 is SGHVS and CDR2 is FNYEAQ. The CDR3 sequence is 14 residues long. The receptor's source is an adult in good health. This specimen consisted of peripheral blood, obtained on day 0 of AZD1222 vaccination. The J gene is TRBJ1-1, the V gene TRBV7-6; tentatively, D is TRBD1 (5 bases). The CDR3 here is CASSLSGGGTEAFF. The CDR3 nucleotides read TGTGCCAGCAGCTTAAGTGGGGGGGGCACTGAAGCTTTCTTT.